These 28 T cell receptor beta chains share one sample of origin, sequenced in a study of CD8+CD57+ T cells in acquired aplastic anemia. Genomic DNA templated the TCR beta VDJ and CDR3 profiling. TCRdb ran MiXCR on the reads and lists one entry per CDR3 protein. This sample carries around 430,000 distinct CDR3 sequences, more than 25% of them seen once, and the ten largest clones take around 0.82%. Only patients with CD8+CD57+ cell expansion on flow cytometry were chosen for sequencing. Sequences were obtained from sorted CD4+, CD8+, or CD8+CD57+ T cells (not recorded which) from PBMCs. These receptor sequences come from a human donor with aplastic anemia.

This clonotype has at least ten counts. The gene calls are TRBV25-1 and TRBJ1-1; unclear D gene. Germline V gene lookup returns CDR1 MGHDK and CDR2 SYGVNS. V lost 4 bases, J lost 8 bases, and 14 bases lay in between. CDR3 length equals 13 residues. The CDR3 coding sequence is TGTGCCAGCAGTGGAGTTGGACGGCGAGAAGCTTTCTTT. Protein: CASSGVGRREAFF.

About this clonotype itself: This may be a read error, as it is one base from a much larger clone. V and J are TRBV16 and TRBJ2-7, with TRBD1 matching over 7 bases. The ends lost 5 bases at V and 7 bases at J; junction bases unmatched: 11. Germline V gene data show CDR1 as KGHSY and CDR2 as FQNENV. This CDR3 is built from 14 residues. The CDR3 here is CASSLSQGVGEQYF. CDR3 nucleotide sequence: TGTGCCAGCAGCTTATCCCAGGGGGTGGGGGAGCAGTACTTC.

The chain carries TRBV7-7 and TRBJ2-3, with 8 bases identical to TRBD1. This CDR3 is built from 14 residues. CDR1 is SSHAT, CDR2 FNYEAQ, per germline (reference sequence). Trimming took 3 bases from V and 6 from J; bases not matched to a gene: 5. The CDR3 spells CASSLGQALDTQYF. CDR3 DNA: TGTGCCAGCAGCTTGGGACAGGCCCTCGATACGCAGTATTTT.

In this sample, this clonotype turned up a few times. This chain links TRBV12-3 or TRBV12-4 with TRBJ2-1, with 8 nucleotides matching TRBD1. The CDR3 runs 17 residues. Trimming at V came to 8 bases and at J to 6 bases, leaving 18 bases not matched to a gene. CDR3 protein: CASSVWAADRVANEQFF. The CDR3 region has the DNA TGTGCCAGCTCGGTCTGGGCGGCGGACAGGGTGGCCAATGAGCAGTTCTTC.

This clonotype was found many times. The chain links TRBV10-2 to TRBJ1-5; D gene unclear. The germline gives CDR1 WSHSY, CDR2 SAAADI. Trimming removed 7 bases at V and 5 bases at J, with 12 bases between. This CDR3 comprises 13 residues. In nucleotides, the CDR3 is TGCGCCAGCAATACAAGGGTGGATCAGCCCCAGCATTTT. It encodes CASNTRVDQPQHF.

The chain uses TRBV10-3 and TRBJ1-3, with a possible D match to TRBD1 (5 bases). The germline V gene encodes CDR1 ENHRY and CDR2 SYGVKD. The CDR3 loop spans 13 amino acids. Trimming removed 10 bases at V and 3 bases at J, with 13 bases between. The CDR3 protein is CASKGTFGNTIYF. In DNA, the CDR3 is TGTGCCAGCAAGGGGACGTTTGGAAACACCATATATTTT.

The rearrangement uses TRBV2 and TRBJ1-2; D not certain. With 7 bases removed from V and 8 bases from J, the gap between germline ends came to 17 bases. This CDR3 has 13 residues. Germline V lookup: CDR1 SNHLY, CDR2 FYNNEI. The CDR3 loop reads CASIGGNGGGYTF. CDR3 nucleotides: TGTGCCAGCATAGGAGGGAATGGAGGGGGCTACACCTTC. The whole variable domain, remainder taken from reference TRBV2 and TRBJ1-2, is EPEVTQTPSHQVTQMGQEVILRCVPISNHLYFYWYRQILGQKVEFLVSFYNNEISEKSEIFDDQFSVERPDGSNFTLKIRSTKLEDSAMYFCASIGGNGGGYTFGSGTRLTVV.

The chain employs TRBV29-1 and TRBJ1-1; 9 nucleotides agree with TRBD1. V shed 6 bases and J 2 bases; nucleotides not matched to a gene: 4. The length of the CDR3 is 13 residues. CDR1 SQVTM and CDR2 ANQGSEA come from the germline V gene. The CDR3 DNA reads TGCAGCGTCCGGGACAGGGACAACACTGAAGCTTTCTTT. Its translation is CSVRDRDNTEAFF.

To note about this clonotype: Relative to the germline gene, one junction end is altered; a read error may explain this. The V and J genes are TRBV25-1 and TRBJ1-2, with TRBD1 matching 11 bases. CDR3 length equals 17 residues. Germline V gives CDR1 MGHDK, CDR2 SYGVNS. CDR3 in amino acids: CASSELRTGGGYYGYTF. CDR3 DNA sequence: TGTGCCAGCAGTGAATTGAGGACAGGGGGCGGGTACTACGGCTACACCTTC.

This clonotype was detected ten times or more. The chain combines TRBV20-1 with TRBJ1-5, with 12 positions matching TRBD1. With V trimmed by 1 base and J by 6 bases, 7 bases remained unmatched. Germline assignment: CDR1 DFQATT and CDR2 SNEGSKA (reference sequence). The CDR3 spans 16 residues. The CDR3 nucleotides read TGCAGTGCTAGAGGGGACAGGGGGCTTTCCGTTCAGCCCCAGCATTTT. Protein sequence: CSARGDRGLSVQPQHF.

The chain uses TRBV20-1 and TRBJ2-2; perhaps TRBD1 as D (7 bases). The CDR3 sequence is 16 residues long. The germline V gene has CDR1 DFQATT and CDR2 SNEGSKA (reference sequence). Trimming shortened V by 4 bases and J by 1 base, and 16 bases separated the two germline ends. For the CDR3, the DNA is TGCAGTGCTATGGGGGCGGGGACAGAGAACACCGGGGAGCTGTTTTTT. This codes for CSAMGAGTENTGELFF.

The table lists this clonotype with a few counts. The rearrangement links TRBV7-3 to TRBJ1-1, with a possible D match to TRBD1 (5 bases). V dropped 4 bases and J dropped 7 bases, with 13 bases sitting between them. The CDR3 runs 13 residues. Germline-derived CDR1 and CDR2 are SGHTA and FQGTGA. The CDR3, as DNA: TGTGCCAGCAGCTACCATTGGGGGGATGAAGCTTTCTTT. This codes for CASSYHWGDEAFF.

This clonotype was counted at least ten times. The chain employs TRBV14 and TRBJ2-7; possible D gene TRBD1, 6 bases. Germline V gene data show CDR1 as SGHDN and CDR2 as FVKESK. The CDR3 length is 15 residues. V was cut by 2 bases and J by 1 base, with 12 bases left in between. The CDR3 reads CASSQYTDRSYEQYF. The CDR3 nucleotides read TGTGCCAGCAGCCAATATACGGACAGATCCTACGAGCAGTACTTC.

This clonotype has ten or more counts. This rearrangement joins TRBV9 to TRBJ1-2; possibly TRBD1 for D (5 bases). V lost 0 bases to trimming and J lost 7 bases, with 7 bases between them. The CDR3 is 12 amino acids. CDR1 and CDR2 (germline): SGDLS, YYNGEE. CDR3 coding DNA: TGTGCCAGCAGCGTAGCCAGGGCTGGCTACACCTTC. Encoded protein: CASSVARAGYTF.

The chain has TRBV29-1 and TRBJ2-7; tentative D call: TRBD2 (6 bases). Germline V gives CDR1 SQVTM, CDR2 ANQGSEA. The CDR3 runs 15 residues. CDR3 nucleotides: TGCGGCGCTACCCCGGGGGTTTCCCTCCCCTACGAGCAGTACTTC. Translating gives CGATPGVSLPYEQYF.

This clonotype was counted many times. The chain is built from TRBV7-9 and TRBJ2-2; 7 bases map to TRBD1. After removal of 5 bases from V and 0 bases from J, the junction contained 9 bases not matched to a gene. This CDR3 contains 17 residues. Per the germline V gene, CDR1 is SEHNR and CDR2 is FQNEAQ (reference sequence). CDR3 DNA sequence: TGTGCCAGCAGCACACCCCCGGGACAGACGAACACCGGGGAGCTGTTTTTT. Residues: CASSTPPGQTNTGELFF.

As regards this clonotype: As the CDR3 is not closed by the conserved phenylalanine or tryptophan, this likely results from a read error. The chain links TRBV11-2 to TRBJ1-2; the D gene is possibly TRBD1 (6 bases). CDR3 length: 21 amino acids. Germline CDR1 is SGHAT and CDR2 is FQNNGV. V gave up 0 bases and J gave up 7 bases, with 33 bases separating them. Here the CDR3 DNA reads TGTGCCAGCAGCTTAGAATCACGGGCCCACAGGGTGCCGGCTCGGGATGGTGGCTACACCGTC. It codes for CASSLESRAHRVPARDGGYTV.

This clonotype has a handful of counts. The chain carries TRBV19 and TRBJ1-5; tentatively, D is TRBD1 (5 bases). Germline V CDR1 and CDR2: LNHDA, SQIVND (reference sequence). CDR3 length equals 15 residues. V was shortened by 3 bases and J by 4 bases, with 13 bases between the two germline ends. The CDR3 sequence: CASSILGVRNQPQHF. The CDR3 bases are TGTGCCAGTAGTATTTTAGGGGTACGGAATCAGCCCCAGCATTTT.

This clonotype was observed many times. The genes are TRBV10-3 and TRBJ2-7; 7 bases map to TRBD1. CDR3 length: 13 amino acids. The V gene end was trimmed by 10 bases and the J gene end by 0 bases; junction bases not matched to a gene: 6. CDR1 is ENHRY and CDR2 is SYGVKD in the germline V gene. The CDR3 bases are TGTGCCAACGGGGACAGAGACTCCTACGAGCAGTACTTC. Its translation is CANGDRDSYEQYF.

The V call is TRBV7-6, the J call TRBJ2-5; tentatively, D is TRBD2 (6 bases). The germline CDR1 and CDR2 sequences are SGHVS and FNYEAQ. V was shortened by 5 bases and J by 5 bases, with 12 bases between the two germline ends. The CDR3 runs to 13 residues. The DNA for the CDR3 is TGTGCCAGCAGCATGGGACTGGGGGAGACCCAGTACTTC. This codes for CASSMGLGETQYF.

This clonotype showed up just a few times. The chain links TRBV7-2 to TRBJ2-1; D ambiguous. The CDR3 has 13 amino acids. V was pared by 3 bases and J by 3 bases, with 6 bases between. Germline CDR1 SGHTA, CDR2 FQGNSA. CDR3 DNA: TGTGCCAGCAGCTTGGTCAACTACAATGAGCAGTTCTTC. Amino acids: CASSLVNYNEQFF.

The CDR3 region is CASSPRQGAGELFF. The CDR3 DNA sequence: TGTGCCAGCAGCCCCAGACAGGGAGCCGGGGAGCTGTTTTTT. The chain employs TRBV7-2 and TRBJ2-2, with 7 bases identical to TRBD1. There are 14 residues in the CDR3. Trimming cost V 5 bases and J 6 bases; bases outside gene matches: 6. Germline CDR1 reads SGHTA; CDR2 reads FQGNSA.

This clonotype was observed at least ten times. This chain connects TRBV20-1 to TRBJ1-2; D remains ambiguous. Trimming cost V 6 bases and J 1 base, with 6 bases left between them. CDR3 length: 11 amino acids. Germline CDR1 reads DFQATT; CDR2 reads SNEGSKA (reference sequence). In DNA form, the CDR3 reads TGCAGTGCCGGAGATAACTATGGCTACACCTTC. Translation gives CSAGDNYGYTF.

The chain couples TRBV9 to TRBJ2-1, with 8 bases fitting TRBD2. The CDR3 extends over 18 amino acids. With 5 bases clipped from V and 6 bases from J, the junction kept 19 bases outside the gene matches. Germline-derived CDR1 and CDR2 are SGDLS and YYNGEE. CDR3: CASSRSLPLGGGLNEQFF. The CDR3 DNA reads TGTGCCAGCAGTCGGAGCCTACCTCTCGGGGGGGGCCTCAATGAGCAGTTCTTC.

Many counts were recorded for this clonotype. The rearrangement links TRBV20-1 to TRBJ2-7; TRBD2 might be the D (5 bases). V lost 5 bases, J lost 3 bases, and 14 bases lay in between. CDR3 size: 13 residues. The germline CDR1 and CDR2 sequences are DFQATT and SNEGSKA (reference sequence). The CDR3, as DNA: TGCAGTGCTGCTCCCCTCGCGGGCTACGAGCAGTACTTC. Amino acid sequence: CSAAPLAGYEQYF.

The chain has TRBV20-1 and TRBJ1-6; D is undetermined. With 3 bases removed from V and 0 bases from J, the gap between germline ends came to 18 bases. Per the germline V gene, CDR1 is DFQATT and CDR2 is SNEGSKA (reference sequence). The CDR3 length is 18 residues. The CDR3 protein is CSASPHQNINSYNSPLHF. CDR3 DNA: TGCAGTGCTAGCCCTCACCAAAATATAAACTCCTATAATTCACCCCTCCACTTT.

The chain has TRBV2 and TRBJ1-5, with 7 bases identical to TRBD1. The junction had 12 bases not matched to a gene; V was cut back by 6 bases and J by 4 bases. The CDR3 runs 16 residues. The V gene's germline CDR1 is SNHLY and CDR2 FYNNEI. In DNA form, the CDR3 reads TGTGCCAGCAGCTGGGGAATGACAGGGTCGAATCAGCCCCAGCATTTT. Translating it yields CASSWGMTGSNQPQHF.

The V gene is TRBV5-4, the J gene TRBJ2-5; D may be TRBD1 (6 bases). The ends were cut back, 4 bases at V and 0 bases at J, with 13 bases in the middle. Germline CDR1 and CDR2: SGHNT and YYREEE (reference sequence). This CDR3 has 15 residues. DNA for the CDR3: TGTGCCAGCAGCGTGGGGACATCGTACCAAGAGACCCAGTACTTC. Amino acid sequence: CASSVGTSYQETQYF.